In its sample, the clone carrying this T cell receptor beta chain was seen a few times. This entry is derived from a study of T-cell reconstitution after alpha-beta-depleted transplantation in children. The CDR3 is made up of 14 amino acids. Germline V gene sequence: CDR1 SQVTM, CDR2 ANQGSEA. J gave up 0 bases and V 5 bases, and 3 bases lay outside the gene matches. Unique molecular identifiers were incorporated during preparation of the TCRbeta library. TCRdb passed the PCR reads through MiXCR, listing each CDR3 protein once. This sample has more than 300,000 distinct CDR3 sequences, with roughly 15% found just once.

This rearrangement joins TRBV29-1 to TRBJ1-5, with TRBD1 matching over 8 bases. This sequence was found in a male patient between 2 and 10 years old who had a stem cell transplant for acute lymphoblastic leukemia, so the T cells may come from the graft donor. This specimen consisted of PBMCs, mostly from graft donor cells, obtained 360 days after TCRalphabeta/CD19-depleted stem cell transplant. The CDR3 loop reads CSVRGQGSNQPQHF. CDR3 coding DNA: TGCAGCGTTCGAGGACAGGGTAGCAATCAGCCCCAGCATTTT.